Only one count was recorded for the clone carrying this TCR beta chain. What it recognizes is unknown. The V and J ends lost 0 bases and 7 bases, in that order; junction bases with no gene match: 3. This CDR3 spans 15 amino acids. Germline V CDR1 and CDR2: SGHRS, YFSETQ. The sample is drawn from a study of cytomegalovirus exposure and HLA in healthy donors. Findings of the study overall: Indistinguishable V segments such as TRBV6-2 and TRBV6-3 were excluded.

PCR primers comprised 60 Vbeta and 13 Jbeta primers. Original data processing: Unique TCR beta chains numbered about 79 million in a later analysis, with 10 million to 14 million shared. Libraries were prepared by immunoSEQ multiplex PCR; TCRdb keeps only in-frame clonotypes and omits some of them. D and trimming come from the DNA, and the V and J calls and clone size come from that table. The table records over 150,000 clones, approximately 79% of them present only once. Sequenced: PBMCs. The receptor comes from a male donor in good health and CMV-seronegative. The chain has TRBV5-1 and TRBJ2-1, with TRBD2 identical over 11 bases. The CDR3 reads CASSLEPSGGNEQFF. CDR3 nucleotide sequence: TGCGCCAGCAGCTTGGAACCTAGCGGGGGGAATGAGCAGTTCTTC.